This TCR beta chain was recorded in a study of shared clonotypes between healthy human individuals. Germline-derived CDR1 and CDR2 are SGHTA and FQGNSA. The CDR3 runs 14 residues. Trimming took 6 bases from V and 7 from J, leaving 16 bases between them. Sorted-subset replicate PCR reactions were performed with about 190 ng DNA, corresponding to tens of thousands of T cell genomes. TCRdb keeps only in-frame clones here, not all; method: immunoSEQ multiplex PCR. Of 2 million to 2.5 million clones listed, roughly 93% are singletons. Material for sequencing was naive CD4+ T cells from PBMCs. Subset indicated: CD45RA+ positively selected. The TCR was taken from a man in his late teens or twenties in good health. Some clones in this sample may be carry-over from other donors' samples. The rearrangement joins TRBV7-2 to TRBJ2-1; D perhaps matches TRBD1 (6 bases). The CDR3, as DNA: TGTGCCAGCAGTCGCGAGAACAGGGTAAATGAGCAGTTCTTC. This encodes CASSRENRVNEQFF. Variable domain in full (rest from reference TRBV7-2 and TRBJ2-1): GAGVSQSPSNKVTEKGKDVELRCDPISGHTALYWYRQSLGQGLEFLIYFQGNSAPDKSGLPSDRFSAERTGGSVSTLTIQRTQQEDSAVYLCASSRENRVNEQFFGPGTRLTVL.